This T cell receptor beta chain originates from a study of early T cells in non-severe SARS-CoV-2 infection. This clonotype was found many times. Its antigen is unidentified. CDR3 length: 16 residues. Deletions cut 4 bases from V and 0 bases from J, with 10 bases between. Germline V gene sequence: CDR1 ENHRY, CDR2 SYGVKD. Study findings and constraints: VDJdb matches were skewed toward anti-spike CD8 T cell responses.

Attachment of unique molecular identifiers to individual cDNA molecules was performed. MiXCR, run by TCRdb on the 5' RACE reads, gives a single entry per CDR3 protein. Here the sample spans some 60,000 distinct CDR3 sequences, about 12% being singletons. This sample comprised whole blood, obtained at baseline. The chain joins TRBV10-3 to TRBJ2-6, with D tentatively TRBD1 or TRBD2 (5 bases each). The receptor was derived from an adult who was a healthcare worker with PCR-confirmed SARS-CoV-2 infection or an uninfected control (not recorded which). CDR3 sequence: CAISGEGHSGANVLTF. The CDR3 coding sequence is TGTGCCATCAGTGGTGAGGGGCACTCTGGGGCCAACGTCCTGACTTTC.